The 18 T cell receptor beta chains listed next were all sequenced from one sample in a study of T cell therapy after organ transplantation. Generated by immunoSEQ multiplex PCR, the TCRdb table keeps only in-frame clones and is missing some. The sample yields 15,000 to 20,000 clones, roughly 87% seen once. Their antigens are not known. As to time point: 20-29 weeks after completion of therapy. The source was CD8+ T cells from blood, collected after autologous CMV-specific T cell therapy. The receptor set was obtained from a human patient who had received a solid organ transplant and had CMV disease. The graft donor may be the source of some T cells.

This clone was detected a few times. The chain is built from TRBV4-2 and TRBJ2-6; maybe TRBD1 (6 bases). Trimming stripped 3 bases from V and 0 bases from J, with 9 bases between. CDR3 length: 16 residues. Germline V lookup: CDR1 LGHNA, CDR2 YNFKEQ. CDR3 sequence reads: CASSQDSNSGANVLTF. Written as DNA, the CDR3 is TGTGCCAGCAGCCAGGACAGTAACTCTGGGGCCAACGTCCTGACTTTC.

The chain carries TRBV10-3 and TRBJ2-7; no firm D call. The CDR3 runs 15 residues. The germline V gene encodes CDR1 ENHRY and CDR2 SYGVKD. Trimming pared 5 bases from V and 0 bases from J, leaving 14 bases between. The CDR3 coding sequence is TGTGCCATCAGTAGTCCGGACCCCCCCTCCTACGAGCAGTACTTC. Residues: CAISSPDPPSYEQYF.

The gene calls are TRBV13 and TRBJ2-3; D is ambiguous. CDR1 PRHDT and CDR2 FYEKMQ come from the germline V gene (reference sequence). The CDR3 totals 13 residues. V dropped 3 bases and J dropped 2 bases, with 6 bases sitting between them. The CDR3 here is CASSLILTDTQYF. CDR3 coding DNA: TGTGCCAGCAGCTTGATCCTCACAGATACGCAGTATTTT.

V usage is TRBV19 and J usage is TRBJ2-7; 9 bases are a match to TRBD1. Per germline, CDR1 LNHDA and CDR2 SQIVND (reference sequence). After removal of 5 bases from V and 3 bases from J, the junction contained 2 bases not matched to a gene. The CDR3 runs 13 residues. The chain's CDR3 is CASSPTGGYEQYF. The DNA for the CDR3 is TGTGCCAGTAGTCCGACAGGGGGCTACGAGCAGTACTTC.

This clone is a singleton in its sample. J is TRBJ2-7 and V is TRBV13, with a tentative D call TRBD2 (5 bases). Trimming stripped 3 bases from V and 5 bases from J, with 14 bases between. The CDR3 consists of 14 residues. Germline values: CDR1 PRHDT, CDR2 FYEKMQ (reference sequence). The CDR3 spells CASSLIGSSDEQYF. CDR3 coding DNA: TGTGCCAGCAGCTTGATAGGGAGTAGCGACGAGCAGTACTTC.

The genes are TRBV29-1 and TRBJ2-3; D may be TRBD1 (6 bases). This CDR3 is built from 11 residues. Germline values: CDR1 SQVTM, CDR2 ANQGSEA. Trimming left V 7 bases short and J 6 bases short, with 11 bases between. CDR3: CSGTDRDTQYF. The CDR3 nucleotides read TGCAGCGGGACAGACCGGGATACGCAGTATTTT.

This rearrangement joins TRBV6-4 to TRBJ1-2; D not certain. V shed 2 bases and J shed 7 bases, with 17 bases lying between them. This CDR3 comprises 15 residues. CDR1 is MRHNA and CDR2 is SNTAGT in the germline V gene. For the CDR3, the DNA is TGTGCCAGCAGTGACAAGGGTCACTGTTCTGGTGGCTACACCTTC. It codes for CASSDKGHCSGGYTF.

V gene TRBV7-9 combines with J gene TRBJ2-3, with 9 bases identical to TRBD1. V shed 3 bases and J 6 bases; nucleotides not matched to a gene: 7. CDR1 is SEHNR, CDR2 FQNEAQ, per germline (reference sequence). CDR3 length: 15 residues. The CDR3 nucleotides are TGTGCCAGCAGCTTTGGGGGACAGGGATTCGATACGCAGTATTTT. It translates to CASSFGGQGFDTQYF.

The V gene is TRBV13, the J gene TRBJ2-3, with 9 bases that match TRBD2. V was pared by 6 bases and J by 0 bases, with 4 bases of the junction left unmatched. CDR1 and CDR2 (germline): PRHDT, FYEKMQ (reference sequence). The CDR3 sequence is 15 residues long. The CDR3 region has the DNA TGTGCCAGCAGATGGACTAGCGTGAGCACAGATACGCAGTATTTT. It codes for CASRWTSVSTDTQYF.

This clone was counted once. The DNA for the CDR3 is TGTGCCAGCACCATACTACTAGCGGGAGGGCCAAATGAGCAGTTCTTC. Its protein is CASTILLAGGPNEQFF. The V call is TRBV27, the J call TRBJ2-1; 13 nucleotides align to TRBD2. Germline-derived CDR1 and CDR2 are MNHEY and SMNVEV (reference sequence). V shed 7 bases, J shed 7 bases, and the junction held 10 bases outside the gene matches. The CDR3 consists of 16 residues.

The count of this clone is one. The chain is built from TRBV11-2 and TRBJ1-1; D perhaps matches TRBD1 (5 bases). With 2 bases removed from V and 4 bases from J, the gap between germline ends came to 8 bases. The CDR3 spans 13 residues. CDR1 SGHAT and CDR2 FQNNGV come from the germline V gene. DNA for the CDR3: TGTGCCAGCAGCTTATGGGGGGGCACTGAAGCTTTCTTT. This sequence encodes CASSLWGGTEAFF.

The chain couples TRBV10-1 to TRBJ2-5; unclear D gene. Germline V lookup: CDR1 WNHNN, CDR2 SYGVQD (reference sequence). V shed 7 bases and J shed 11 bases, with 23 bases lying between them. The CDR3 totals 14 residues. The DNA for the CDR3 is TGCGCCAGCATCTCGGACGGATCCATCTGGAAGCAGTACTTC. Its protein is CASISDGSIWKQYF.

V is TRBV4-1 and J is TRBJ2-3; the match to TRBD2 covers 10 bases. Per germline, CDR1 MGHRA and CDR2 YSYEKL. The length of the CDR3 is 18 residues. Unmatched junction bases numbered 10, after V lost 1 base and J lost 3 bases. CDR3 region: CASSQGTASGSHTDTQYF. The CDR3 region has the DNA TGCGCCAGCAGCCAAGGGACGGCTAGCGGGAGTCATACAGATACGCAGTATTTT.

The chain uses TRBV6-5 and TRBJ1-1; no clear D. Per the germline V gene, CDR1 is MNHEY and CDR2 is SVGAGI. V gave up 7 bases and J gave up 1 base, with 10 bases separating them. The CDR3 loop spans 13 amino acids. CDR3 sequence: CASKDFSNTEAFF. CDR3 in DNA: TGTGCCAGCAAAGACTTCTCGAACACTGAAGCTTTCTTT.

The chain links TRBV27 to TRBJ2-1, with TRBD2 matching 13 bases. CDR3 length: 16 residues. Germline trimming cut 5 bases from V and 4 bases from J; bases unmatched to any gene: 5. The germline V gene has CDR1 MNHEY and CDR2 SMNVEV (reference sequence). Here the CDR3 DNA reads TGTGCCAGCAGTCCCCGGGGACTAGCGGGATACAATGAGCAGTTCTTC. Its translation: CASSPRGLAGYNEQFF.

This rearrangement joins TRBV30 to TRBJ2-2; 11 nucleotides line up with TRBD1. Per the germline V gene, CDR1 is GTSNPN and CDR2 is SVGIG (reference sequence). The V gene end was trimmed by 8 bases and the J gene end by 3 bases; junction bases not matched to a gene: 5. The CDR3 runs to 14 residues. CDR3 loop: CAGQGAAYTGELFF. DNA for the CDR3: TGTGCCGGACAGGGGGCCGCCTACACCGGGGAGCTGTTTTTT.

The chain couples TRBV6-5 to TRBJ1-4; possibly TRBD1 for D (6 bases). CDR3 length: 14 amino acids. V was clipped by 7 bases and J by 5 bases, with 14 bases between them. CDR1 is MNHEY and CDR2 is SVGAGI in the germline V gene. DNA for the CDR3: TGTGCCAGCACCCAAGGACAGCCAAATGAAAAACTGTTTTTT. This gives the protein CASTQGQPNEKLFF.

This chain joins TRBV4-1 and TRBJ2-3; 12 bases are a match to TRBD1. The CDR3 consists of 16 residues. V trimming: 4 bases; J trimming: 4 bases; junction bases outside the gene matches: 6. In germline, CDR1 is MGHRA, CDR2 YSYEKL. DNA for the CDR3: TGCGCCAGCAGCCCGCTAGGGACAGGGGGCGCAGATACGCAGTATTTT. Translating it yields CASSPLGTGGADTQYF.